The 32 T cell receptor beta chains given below trace back to one sample, sequenced in a study of Ad26.COV2.S vaccination and SARS-CoV-2 variants. Documented treatment: roughly 20 received Ad26.COV2.S at low or high dose, single or two shots; a few received placebo; per-sample allocation not given. Sampling was performed 63 days after the first vaccine or placebo injection. The data were produced by immunoSEQ multiplex PCR, yet TCRdb's version contains in-frame clones alone and is incomplete. This sample has more than 300,000 clones, with around 83% found just once. The sequences come from peripheral blood, collected in a trial of Ad26.COV2.S vaccine versus placebo. The receptors were sampled from a person aged 18-60 years who received the Ad26.COV2.S COVID-19 vaccine or a placebo.

The V and J genes are TRBV4-3 and TRBJ1-2; D perhaps matches TRBD1 (6 bases). V was clipped by 0 bases and J by 0 bases, with 20 bases between them. There are 19 residues in the CDR3. The germline CDR1 and CDR2 sequences are LGHNA and YSLEER. In nucleotides, the CDR3 is TGCGCCAGCAGCCAAGATCTAAGTGGAACAGGGCTAACTAACTATGGCTACACCTTC. Translated, it gives CASSQDLSGTGLTNYGYTF.

This rearrangement joins TRBV6-5 to TRBJ1-1; 7 nucleotides line up with TRBD1. The CDR3 totals 13 residues. Germline values: CDR1 MNHEY, CDR2 SVGAGI. After removal of 11 bases from V and 4 bases from J, the junction contained 10 bases not matched to a gene. CDR3 sequence: CAVRDSQSTEAFF. CDR3 DNA sequence: TGTGCCGTCCGGGACAGCCAAAGCACTGAAGCTTTCTTT.

The chain recombines TRBV10-1 with TRBJ2-3; no definite D call. Trimming removed 3 bases from V and 0 bases from J, with 10 bases in between. The CDR3 runs to 15 residues. The V gene's germline CDR1 is WNHNN and CDR2 SYGVQD (reference sequence). The CDR3 reads CASSDRLTSTDTQYF. CDR3 nucleotide sequence: TGCGCCAGCAGTGACCGCCTAACTAGCACAGATACGCAGTATTTT.

This chain uses TRBV7-2 with TRBJ2-3, with unresolved D. Germline assignment: CDR1 SGHTA and CDR2 FQGNSA. The CDR3 length is 12 residues. V lost 7 bases to trimming and J lost 5 bases, with 10 bases between them. The CDR3 loop reads CASNRAGDTQYF. The CDR3 DNA sequence: TGTGCCAGCAATAGGGCTGGAGATACGCAGTATTTT. Drawing the rest from reference TRBV7-2 and TRBJ2-3, the complete variable domain is GAGVSQSPSNKVTEKGKDVELRCDPISGHTALYWYRQSLGQGLEFLIYFQGNSAPDKSGLPSDRFSAERTGGSVSTLTIQRTQQEDSAVYLCASNRAGDTQYFGPGTRLTVL.

This chain uses TRBV5-6 with TRBJ2-7, with 12 bases that match TRBD1. The CDR3 consists of 17 residues. The V and J ends lost 3 bases and 5 bases, in that order; junction bases with no gene match: 12. From germline, CDR1 is SGHDT and CDR2 YYEEEE. The CDR3 protein is CASSWTRGTGGRNEQYF. The DNA of the CDR3 is TGTGCCAGCAGCTGGACACGGGGGACAGGGGGCAGGAACGAGCAGTACTTC.

This clone was detected only once. The rearrangement joins TRBV4-2 to TRBJ1-1; 7 bases map to TRBD1. Losses at the gene ends were 1 base for V and 1 base for J; bases not matched to a gene: 6. The CDR3 sequence is 16 residues long. The germline V gene has CDR1 LGHNA and CDR2 YNFKEQ. CDR3 DNA: TGTGCCAGCAGCCAAGGCCTGGGACAGCAGAACACTGAAGCTTTCTTT. It translates to CASSQGLGQQNTEAFF.

J is TRBJ1-1 and V is TRBV19, with a weak D call TRBD1 (6 bases). This CDR3 contains 17 residues. With 3 bases removed from V and 1 base from J, the gap between germline ends came to 18 bases. Germline V gene sequence: CDR1 LNHDA, CDR2 SQIVND (reference sequence). The CDR3 DNA is TGTGCCAGTAGTATTGGGTCGACTTTGGGGGCGAACACTGAAGCTTTCTTT. Residues: CASSIGSTLGANTEAFF.

The V and J genes are TRBV6-1 and TRBJ1-1; D gene ambiguous. Between the trimmed V and J ends, which lost 8 bases and 5 bases, there was a span of 12 bases. The length of the CDR3 is 12 residues. Germline CDR1 reads MNHNS; CDR2 reads SASEGT. Written as DNA, the CDR3 is TGTGCCAGCCGGTATGGAGGGACTGAAGCTTTCTTT. Protein sequence: CASRYGGTEAFF.

J is TRBJ2-5 and V is TRBV11-2; 10 bases align to TRBD2. Looked up from germline, CDR1 is SGHAT and CDR2 is FQNNGV. The V and J ends lost 5 bases and 7 bases, in that order; junction bases with no gene match: 7. This CDR3 contains 14 residues. The chain's CDR3 is CASSPLSGGSTQYF. CDR3 nucleotide sequence: TGTGCCAGCAGCCCACTTAGCGGGGGGTCGACCCAGTACTTC.

The rearrangement uses TRBV30 and TRBJ1-2, with D unclear. Between the trimmed V and J ends, which lost 5 bases and 0 bases, there was a span of 16 bases. The CDR3 runs 15 residues. Germline V gene data show CDR1 as GTSNPN and CDR2 as SVGIG (reference sequence). CDR3 amino acids: CAWEPGLKANYGYTF. Written as DNA, the CDR3 is TGTGCCTGGGAACCGGGCCTAAAAGCTAACTATGGCTACACCTTC.

The rearrangement uses TRBV27 and TRBJ2-1; 7 bases match TRBD2. Germline values: CDR1 MNHEY, CDR2 SMNVEV (reference sequence). The J segment lost 4 bases and the V segment lost 2 bases, leaving 5 bases of the junction unmatched. The CDR3 contains 15 residues. CDR3 sequence reads: CASSLMGGSYNEQFF. As DNA, the CDR3 is TGTGCCAGCAGTTTAATGGGGGGGAGTTACAATGAGCAGTTCTTC.

The V gene is TRBV12-5, the J gene TRBJ2-2; D ambiguous. The germline CDR1 and CDR2 sequences are LGHNT and FRNRAP. Deletions cut 7 bases from V and 5 bases from J, with 17 bases between. CDR3 length equals 15 residues. DNA for the CDR3: TGTGCTAGTGCCCCGGACGCAGTCGTAACCGGGGAGCTGTTTTTT. Protein: CASAPDAVVTGELFF.

The chain recombines TRBV2 with TRBJ1-2, with D unclear. The CDR3 is 14 amino acids. Germline V gene data show CDR1 as SNHLY and CDR2 as FYNNEI. V was cut by 8 bases and J by 8 bases, with 21 bases left in between. CDR3 bases: TGTGCCAGCGAACCCCCGAGCGGGAAAGGGGGCTACACCTTC. Translation gives CASEPPSGKGGYTF.

This sequence joins TRBV10-1 and TRBJ2-2; D remains unclear. Deletions cut 1 base from V and 1 base from J, with 10 bases between. CDR1 is WNHNN, CDR2 SYGVQD, per germline (reference sequence). The CDR3 runs to 16 residues. The CDR3 reads CASSELTSQNTGELFF. The CDR3 nucleotides are TGCGCCAGCAGTGAGTTAACTTCCCAGAACACCGGGGAGCTGTTTTTT.

The chain is built from TRBV2 and TRBJ2-5; 11 nucleotides agree with TRBD2. The V gene end was trimmed by 5 bases and the J gene end by 4 bases; junction bases not matched to a gene: 6. Germline V gene lookup returns CDR1 SNHLY and CDR2 FYNNEI. The CDR3 length is 15 residues. In DNA form, the CDR3 reads TGTGCCAGCAGTCGACTAGCGGGGCGCTCAGAGACCCAGTACTTC. This codes for CASSRLAGRSETQYF.

The chain carries TRBV5-8 and TRBJ2-1; D gene uncertain. Germline V gene lookup returns CDR1 SGHTS and CDR2 YDEGEE. V was pared by 3 bases and J by 6 bases, with 7 bases between. The CDR3 contains 12 residues. CDR3 nucleotides: TGTGCCAGCAGCTATGCTTCCAATGAGCAGTTCTTC. Translation: CASSYASNEQFF.

The chain carries TRBV2 and TRBJ1-6, with TRBD1 matching 11 bases. Germline CDR1 reads SNHLY; CDR2 reads FYNNEI. The J segment lost 9 bases and the V segment lost 6 bases, leaving 7 bases of the junction unmatched. The CDR3 has 15 residues. Written as DNA, the CDR3 is TGTGCCAGCAGGGCGGACAGGGGGCGAGCTTCACCCCTCCACTTT. Its protein product is CASRADRGRASPLHF.

This sequence joins TRBV6-2 or TRBV6-3 and TRBJ2-2, with 7 positions matching TRBD1. Germline lookup yields CDR1 MNHEY and CDR2 SVGEGT. J was trimmed by 2 bases and V by 6 bases; bases with no gene match: 15. The CDR3 totals 18 residues. CDR3 coding DNA: TGTGCCAGCAGCCTATTCCCCCGACAGGGCCCAAACACCGGGGAGCTGTTTTTT. It specifies CASSLFPRQGPNTGELFF.

This clone was seen just once. The V and J genes are TRBV18 and TRBJ1-1; unclear D gene. The CDR3 is made up of 16 amino acids. V was pared by 2 bases and J by 3 bases, with 16 bases between. Germline assignment: CDR1 KGHSH and CDR2 LQKENI. CDR3 coding DNA: TGTGCCAGCTCACCAATTCAGTCGGTCCGAGACACTGAAGCTTTCTTT. Translation gives CASSPIQSVRDTEAFF.

The genes are TRBV19 and TRBJ1-1, with D perhaps matching TRBD1 (6 bases). V was clipped by 5 bases and J by 4 bases, with 11 bases between them. The germline V gene encodes CDR1 LNHDA and CDR2 SQIVND (reference sequence). The CDR3 has 13 residues. CDR3 coding DNA: TGTGCCAGTAGTCGTGACAGGAGCACTGAAGCTTTCTTT. Protein: CASSRDRSTEAFF. The variable domain in full, with the rest retrieved from reference TRBV19 and TRBJ1-1, is DGGITQSPKYLFRKEGQNVTLSCEQNLNHDAMYWYRQDPGQGLRLIYYSQIVNDFQKGDIAEGYSVSREKKESFPLTVTSAQKNPTAFYLCASSRDRSTEAFFGQGTRLTVV.

This clone was observed a single time. The rearrangement links TRBV30 to TRBJ1-2; no firm D call. Germline CDR1 and CDR2: GTSNPN and SVGIG (reference sequence). The CDR3 is 12 residues long. V lost 5 bases, J lost 2 bases, and 9 bases lay in between. The CDR3 sequence is CAWERENYGYTF. CDR3 sequence (DNA): TGTGCCTGGGAACGGGAGAACTATGGCTACACCTTC.

This clone has just one count. V is TRBV7-9 and J is TRBJ1-5; D might be TRBD1 (5 bases). The length of the CDR3 is 14 residues. CDR1 and CDR2 (germline): SEHNR, FQNEAQ (reference sequence). The V gene lost 5 bases and the J gene lost 7 bases, with 15 bases spanning the gap. CDR3 bases: TGTGCCAGCAGCCTCACGGGGGGAGGGCAGCCCCAGCATTTT. Translation gives CASSLTGGGQPQHF.

J is TRBJ2-2 and V is TRBV19, with D tentatively TRBD2 (5 bases). CDR1 LNHDA and CDR2 SQIVND come from the germline V gene (reference sequence). Trimming pared 3 bases from V and 8 bases from J, leaving 19 bases between. The CDR3 spans 16 residues. The CDR3 loop reads CASSIQPQDWSGELFF. DNA of the CDR3: TGTGCCAGTAGTATCCAACCCCAGGACTGGTCGGGGGAGCTGTTTTTT.

This clone was picked up one time. The V and J genes are TRBV4-3 and TRBJ2-1; 7 bases are a match to TRBD2. Germline-derived CDR1 and CDR2 are LGHNA and YSLEER. V gave up 2 bases and J gave up 0 bases; unmatched junction bases: 1. This CDR3 region has 15 residues. The CDR3 DNA reads as TGCGCCAGCAGCCAAAGCGGGAACTCCTACAATGAGCAGTTCTTC. It codes for CASSQSGNSYNEQFF.

The J gene is TRBJ2-5, the V gene TRBV7-3; 7 nucleotides line up with TRBD1. The CDR3 is made up of 13 amino acids. Unmatched junction bases numbered 1, after V lost 1 base and J lost 5 bases. Looked up from germline, CDR1 is SGHTA and CDR2 is FQGTGA. In DNA, the CDR3 is TGTGCCAGCAGCTTAAACAGGGGTGAGACCCAGTACTTC. This gives the protein CASSLNRGETQYF.

The chain uses TRBV25-1 and TRBJ1-1; 8 bases agree with TRBD1. Germline CDR1 and CDR2: MGHDK and SYGVNS. The CDR3 has 15 amino acids. V lost 5 bases to trimming and J lost 2 bases; unmatched junction nucleotides: 7. The DNA of the CDR3 is TGTGCCAGCAGTCCACTCAGGGGGCAAAACACTGAAGCTTTCTTT. Translated, it gives CASSPLRGQNTEAFF.

This chain connects TRBV10-3 to TRBJ1-4, with unresolved D. Germline lookup yields CDR1 ENHRY and CDR2 SYGVKD. There are 13 residues in the CDR3. V was pared by 3 bases and J by 8 bases, with 10 bases between. CDR3 coding DNA: TGTGCCATCAGTGATTTGGTAGGAGAAAAACTGTTTTTT. It is translated as CAISDLVGEKLFF.

The rearrangement joins TRBV19 to TRBJ1-3, with D perhaps TRBD1 (5 bases). This CDR3 has 16 residues. Deletions cut 4 bases from V and 2 bases from J, with 15 bases between. The germline gives CDR1 LNHDA, CDR2 SQIVND (reference sequence). The CDR3 loop reads CASSKIGETAGNTIYF. The CDR3 nucleotides are TGTGCCAGTAGTAAAATTGGGGAGACAGCTGGAAACACCATATATTTT.

This sequence joins TRBV5-1 and TRBJ1-5; 9 bases line up with TRBD1. J lost 1 base, V lost 3 bases, and 2 bases had no gene match. Per germline, CDR1 SGHRS and CDR2 YFSETQ. The CDR3 loop spans 15 amino acids. The CDR3 DNA sequence: TGCGCCAGCAGCTGGGGACAGGGAAGCAATCAGCCCCAGCATTTT. As protein: CASSWGQGSNQPQHF.

In DNA form, the CDR3 reads TGTGCCAGCAGCTATACAGGGGTTGAGGGCTACACCTTC. This gives the protein CASSYTGVEGYTF. The chain is built from TRBV7-2 and TRBJ1-2, with TRBD1 identical over 7 bases. Unmatched junction bases numbered 7, after V lost 4 bases and J lost 8 bases. The length of the CDR3 is 13 residues. Germline V gene lookup returns CDR1 SGHTA and CDR2 FQGNSA.

The rearrangement joins TRBV4-3 to TRBJ1-2; the D gene is possibly TRBD1 (6 bases). Germline-derived CDR1 and CDR2 are LGHNA and YSLEER. CDR3 length: 15 amino acids. V lost 1 base and J 5 bases, leaving 14 bases between the germline ends. CDR3: CASSQVNREDYGYTF. Written as DNA, the CDR3 is TGCGCCAGCAGCCAAGTTAACAGGGAGGATTATGGCTACACCTTC.

The chain carries TRBV2 and TRBJ1-1; TRBD1 matches 9 bases. CDR3 size: 12 residues. V was pared by 5 bases and J by 11 bases, with 6 bases of the junction left unmatched. Germline CDR1 is SNHLY and CDR2 is FYNNEI. The CDR3: CASSISDRGAFF. The CDR3 coding sequence is TGTGCCAGCAGTATATCCGACAGGGGGGCTTTCTTT.